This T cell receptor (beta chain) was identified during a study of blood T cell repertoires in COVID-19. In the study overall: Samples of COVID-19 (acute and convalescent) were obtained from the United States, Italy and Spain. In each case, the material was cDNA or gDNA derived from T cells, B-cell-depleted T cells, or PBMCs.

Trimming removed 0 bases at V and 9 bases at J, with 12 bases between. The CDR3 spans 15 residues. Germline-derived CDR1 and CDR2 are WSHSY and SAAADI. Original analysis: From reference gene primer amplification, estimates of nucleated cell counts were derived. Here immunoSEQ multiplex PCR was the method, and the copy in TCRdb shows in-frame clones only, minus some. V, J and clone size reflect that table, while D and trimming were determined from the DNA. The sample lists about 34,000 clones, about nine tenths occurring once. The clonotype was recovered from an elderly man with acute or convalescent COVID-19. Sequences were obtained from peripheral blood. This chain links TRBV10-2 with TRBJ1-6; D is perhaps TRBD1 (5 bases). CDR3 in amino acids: CASSESQGLGSPLHF. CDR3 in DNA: TGCGCCAGCAGTGAGTCTCAGGGCCTGGGTTCACCCCTCCACTTT.